Following are 29 T cell receptor beta chains from one sample sequenced in a study of T cells expressing NK-cell markers. Reanalyzing the 5' RACE reads, TCRdb keeps one entry per CDR3 protein, without DNA. The table gives tens of thousands of distinct CDR3 sequences; the top ten clones make up roughly three fifths of it. What was sequenced was blood T cells: a sorted CD56 or NKG2C T cell subset, CD4+ or CD8+ T cells, or bulk PBMC T cells (not recorded which). The receptors come from a man aged 18 to 69 in good health.

The J gene is TRBJ1-1, the V gene TRBV28; TCRdb gives TRBD1 as the D gene, but with no DNA this cannot be confirmed. Germline-derived CDR1 and CDR2 are MDHEN and SYDVKM. The CDR3 runs 15 residues. CDR3: CASSPPTGWNTEAFF.

The genes are TRBV20-1 and TRBJ1-5; TCRdb names TRBD1, which stays unverified in the absence of DNA. Germline V CDR1 and CDR2: DFQATT, SNEGSKA (reference sequence). The CDR3 length is 17 residues. CDR3 residues: CSARDYWQGASNQPQHF.

The chain is built from TRBV18 and TRBJ2-5; lacking DNA, the TRBD1 call made by TCRdb goes unchecked. The CDR3 consists of 14 residues. Germline assignment: CDR1 KGHSH and CDR2 LQKENI. The CDR3 reads CASSLRDSKETQYF.

The chain combines TRBV7-8 with TRBJ2-2. Per the germline V gene, CDR1 is SGHVS and CDR2 is FQNEAQ. The CDR3 covers 15 residues. The CDR3 protein is CASSSVRLSSGELFF.

The gene calls are TRBV7-7 and TRBJ2-5; TCRdb's D call, TRBD1, is unchecked because there is no DNA. The germline V gene encodes CDR1 SSHAT and CDR2 FNYEAQ (reference sequence). This CDR3 contains 14 residues. This CDR3 is CASSQTGRGETQYF.

The chain uses TRBV9 and TRBJ1-4; no DNA is available, so the TRBD1 call from TCRdb remains unchecked. The germline V gene has CDR1 SGDLS and CDR2 YYNGEE. This CDR3 has 17 residues. This CDR3 is CASSVSFRRGPNEKLFF.

The chain uses TRBV7-8 and TRBJ1-2; checking the TCRdb D call of TRBD1 is not possible without DNA. The CDR3 contains 15 residues. Germline V gene data show CDR1 as SGHVS and CDR2 as FQNEAQ. CDR3 residues: CASSWRDSPGAGYTF.

The V gene is TRBV7-2, the J gene TRBJ1-1. This CDR3 spans 11 amino acids. Germline CDR1 reads SGHTA; CDR2 reads FQGNSA. The CDR3 loop reads CASRLNTEAFF.

V gene TRBV5-1 combines with J gene TRBJ1-5. The CDR3 sequence is 13 residues long. Germline-derived CDR1 and CDR2 are SGHRS and YFSETQ. Here the CDR3 reads CASRLGENQPQHF. Combining the CDR3 with reference TRBV5-1 and TRBJ1-5 gives the whole variable domain KAGVTQTPRYLIKTRGQQVTLSCSPISGHRSVSWYQQTPGQGLQFLFEYFSETQRNKGNFPGRFSGRQFSNSRSEMNVSTLELGDSALYLCASRLGENQPQHFGDGTRLSIL.

The chain uses TRBV5-4 and TRBJ2-5; there is no DNA to check the TCRdb D call of TRBD1. CDR1 and CDR2 from the germline V gene are SGHNT and YYREEE (reference sequence). This CDR3 comprises 14 residues. The CDR3: CASSFPGAAETQYF.

The chain couples TRBV9 to TRBJ1-3; checking the TCRdb D call of TRBD1 is not possible without DNA. In germline, CDR1 is SGDLS, CDR2 YYNGEE. The CDR3 runs to 14 residues. The CDR3 sequence is CASSASRAGNTIYF.

The V call is TRBV7-3, the J call TRBJ2-7; TCRdb's D gene call, TRBD2, goes unchecked for lack of DNA. CDR1 SGHTA and CDR2 FQGTGA come from the germline V gene. CDR3 size: 14 residues. The CDR3 spells CASSFAGGSHEQYF.

The chain has TRBV7-8 and TRBJ2-7. The CDR3 is made up of 13 amino acids. Germline CDR1 reads SGHVS; CDR2 reads FQNEAQ. The CDR3 spells CASSLVSIYEQYF.

J is TRBJ1-6 and V is TRBV6-1. Looked up from germline, CDR1 is MNHNS and CDR2 is SASEGT. The CDR3 is made up of 13 amino acids. CDR3 amino acids: CASSEVGALSVHF.

The chain joins TRBV5-1 to TRBJ2-5; TCRdb picks TRBD2, but there is no DNA to check that call. The CDR3 is made up of 18 amino acids. Germline CDR1 and CDR2: SGHRS and YFSETQ. The CDR3: CASSLGPYERGPQETQYF.

This chain links TRBV7-2 with TRBJ1-5. The CDR3 is 13 residues long. Germline values: CDR1 SGHTA, CDR2 FQGNSA. CDR3 protein: CASSLLGRQPQHF.

The chain couples TRBV28 to TRBJ1-6. Germline CDR1 MDHEN, CDR2 SYDVKM. The CDR3 contains 13 residues. CDR3 loop: CASSLVYNSPLHF.

The chain carries TRBV28 and TRBJ2-7; without DNA, the TCRdb call of TRBD1 cannot be checked. Germline V CDR1 and CDR2: MDHEN, SYDVKM. The CDR3 runs 14 residues. CDR3 sequence: CASSSGGRSYEQYF.

The J gene is TRBJ2-1, the V gene TRBV20-1; the TRBD2 assignment by TCRdb is unverifiable without DNA. Germline V CDR1 and CDR2: DFQATT, SNEGSKA (reference sequence). The CDR3 contains 14 residues. The CDR3 reads CSASRAGAYNEQFF.

This chain links TRBV2 with TRBJ2-5; TCRdb's D call, TRBD1, is unchecked because there is no DNA. This CDR3 region has 13 residues. Germline CDR1 is SNHLY and CDR2 is FYNNEI. This CDR3 reads CASRQGSSGTQYF. Filled out from reference TRBV2 and TRBJ2-5, the complete variable domain reads EPEVTQTPSHQVTQMGQEVILRCVPISNHLYFYWYRQILGQKVEFLVSFYNNEISEKSEIFDDQFSVERPDGSNFTLKIRSTKLEDSAMYFCASRQGSSGTQYFGPGTRLLVL.

J is TRBJ2-5 and V is TRBV15; TCRdb designates TRBD1, a call that cannot be tested without DNA. There are 14 residues in the CDR3. The germline CDR1 and CDR2 sequences are LNHNV and YYDKDF (reference sequence). The CDR3 here is CATSSDRGQETQYF.

This rearrangement joins TRBV4-1 to TRBJ1-6; there is no DNA to check the TCRdb D call of TRBD1. Per germline, CDR1 MGHRA and CDR2 YSYEKL. The CDR3 consists of 16 residues. CDR3 loop: CASSQAGTGENSPLHF.

This chain uses TRBV7-2 with TRBJ2-5; TCRdb's D call, TRBD2, is unchecked because there is no DNA. CDR1 SGHTA and CDR2 FQGNSA come from the germline V gene. The CDR3 is 18 residues long. CDR3 amino acids: CASSLAGTSGGAQETQYF.

This rearrangement joins TRBV5-4 to TRBJ2-7; TCRdb's D gene call, TRBD1, goes unchecked for lack of DNA. The germline V gene has CDR1 SGHNT and CDR2 YYREEE (reference sequence). The CDR3 runs to 15 residues. The CDR3 region is CASSPDLTGYYEQYF.

This chain uses TRBV12-3 or TRBV12-4 with TRBJ2-1. The CDR3 extends over 15 amino acids. The CDR3 sequence is CASREDRSSYNEQFF.

This chain connects TRBV28 to TRBJ2-7. The V gene's germline CDR1 is MDHEN and CDR2 SYDVKM. The CDR3 covers 11 residues. CDR3 sequence: CASQSPNEQYF.

V is TRBV7-8 and J is TRBJ1-1; TCRdb calls TRBD1, which cannot be checked without DNA. Germline CDR1 and CDR2: SGHVS and FQNEAQ. CDR3 length equals 16 residues. CDR3 sequence: CASSLAPDRLNTEAFF.

The rearrangement links TRBV29-1 to TRBJ2-7; TCRdb names TRBD2, which stays unverified in the absence of DNA. The CDR3 is 16 amino acids. Germline V CDR1 and CDR2: SQVTM, ANQGSEA. The CDR3 sequence: CSASTSGALASYEQYF.

The V call is TRBV3-1, the J call TRBJ2-5; absent DNA, TCRdb's TRBD2 call cannot be checked. Germline CDR1 and CDR2: LGHDT and YNNKEL (reference sequence). This CDR3 has 18 amino acids. This chain's CDR3 is CASSPPGSSSGGVETQYF.